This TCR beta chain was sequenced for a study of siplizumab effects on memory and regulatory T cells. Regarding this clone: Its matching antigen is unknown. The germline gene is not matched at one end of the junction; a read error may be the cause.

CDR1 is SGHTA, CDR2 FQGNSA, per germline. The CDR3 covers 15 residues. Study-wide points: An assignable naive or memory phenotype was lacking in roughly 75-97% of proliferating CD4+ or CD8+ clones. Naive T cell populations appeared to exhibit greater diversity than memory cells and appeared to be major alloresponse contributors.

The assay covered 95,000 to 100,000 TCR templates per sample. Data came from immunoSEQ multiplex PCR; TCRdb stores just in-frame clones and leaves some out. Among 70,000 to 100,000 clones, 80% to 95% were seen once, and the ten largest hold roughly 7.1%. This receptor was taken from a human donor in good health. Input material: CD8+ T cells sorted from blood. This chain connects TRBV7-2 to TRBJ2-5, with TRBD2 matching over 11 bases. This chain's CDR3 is CASSVAGGYQETQYF. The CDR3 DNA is TGTGCCAGCAGCGTAGCGGGAGGGTACCAAGAGACCCAGTACTTC.